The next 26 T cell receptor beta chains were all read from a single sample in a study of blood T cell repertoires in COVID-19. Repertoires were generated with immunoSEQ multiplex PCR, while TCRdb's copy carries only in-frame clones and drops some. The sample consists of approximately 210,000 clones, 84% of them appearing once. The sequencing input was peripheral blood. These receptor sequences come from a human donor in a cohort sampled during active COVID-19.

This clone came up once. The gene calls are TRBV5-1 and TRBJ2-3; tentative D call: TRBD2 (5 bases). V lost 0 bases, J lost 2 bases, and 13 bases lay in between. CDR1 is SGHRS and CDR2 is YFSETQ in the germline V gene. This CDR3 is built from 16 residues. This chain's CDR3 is CASSLEATTFTDTQYF. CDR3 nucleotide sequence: TGCGCCAGCAGCTTGGAAGCGACTACATTCACAGATACGCAGTATTTT.

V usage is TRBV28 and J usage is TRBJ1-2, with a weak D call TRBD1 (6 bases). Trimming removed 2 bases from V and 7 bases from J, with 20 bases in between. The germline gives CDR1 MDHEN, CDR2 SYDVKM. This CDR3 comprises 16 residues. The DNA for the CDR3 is TGTGCCAGCAGTTTAGCCGAGGGGGGGGCAGGGTTTGGCTACACCTTC. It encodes CASSLAEGGAGFGYTF.

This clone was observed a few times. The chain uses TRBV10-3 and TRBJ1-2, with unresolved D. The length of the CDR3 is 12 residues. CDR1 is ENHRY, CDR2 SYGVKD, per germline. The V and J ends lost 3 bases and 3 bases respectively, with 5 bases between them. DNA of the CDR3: TGTGCCATCAGTGAAGGAGACTATGGCTACACCTTC. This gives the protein CAISEGDYGYTF.

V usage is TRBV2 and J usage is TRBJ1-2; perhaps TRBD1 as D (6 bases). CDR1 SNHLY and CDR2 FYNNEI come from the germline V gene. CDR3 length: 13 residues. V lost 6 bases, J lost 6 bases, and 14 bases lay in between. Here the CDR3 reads CASSYRHRDGYTF. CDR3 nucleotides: TGTGCCAGCAGCTACCGGCACAGGGATGGCTACACCTTC. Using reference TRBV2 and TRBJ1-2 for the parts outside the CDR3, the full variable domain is EPEVTQTPSHQVTQMGQEVILRCVPISNHLYFYWYRQILGQKVEFLVSFYNNEISEKSEIFDDQFSVERPDGSNFTLKIRSTKLEDSAMYFCASSYRHRDGYTFGSGTRLTVV.

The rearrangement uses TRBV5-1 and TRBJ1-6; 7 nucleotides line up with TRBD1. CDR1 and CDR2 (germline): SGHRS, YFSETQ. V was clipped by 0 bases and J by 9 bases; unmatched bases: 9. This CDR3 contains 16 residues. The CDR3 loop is CASSLVFQGVGSPLHF. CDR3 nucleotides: TGCGCCAGCAGCTTGGTTTTTCAGGGGGTCGGTTCACCCCTCCACTTT.

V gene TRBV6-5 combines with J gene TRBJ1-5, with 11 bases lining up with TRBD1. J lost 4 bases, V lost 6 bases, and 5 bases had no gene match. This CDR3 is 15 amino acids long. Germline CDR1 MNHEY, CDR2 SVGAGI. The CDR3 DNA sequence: TGTGCCAGCAGAAGGACAGGGGGCCCGAATCAGCCCCAGCATTTT. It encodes CASRRTGGPNQPQHF.

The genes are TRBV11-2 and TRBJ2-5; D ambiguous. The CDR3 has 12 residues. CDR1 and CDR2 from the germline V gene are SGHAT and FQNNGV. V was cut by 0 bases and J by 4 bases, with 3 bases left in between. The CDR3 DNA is TGTGCCAGCAGCTTAGACAGAGAGACCCAGTACTTC. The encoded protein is CASSLDRETQYF.

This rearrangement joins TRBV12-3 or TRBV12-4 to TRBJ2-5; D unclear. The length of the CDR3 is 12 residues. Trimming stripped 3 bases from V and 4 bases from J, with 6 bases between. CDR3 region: CASSFPGETQYF. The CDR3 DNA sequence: TGTGCCAGCAGTTTCCCCGGAGAGACCCAGTACTTC.

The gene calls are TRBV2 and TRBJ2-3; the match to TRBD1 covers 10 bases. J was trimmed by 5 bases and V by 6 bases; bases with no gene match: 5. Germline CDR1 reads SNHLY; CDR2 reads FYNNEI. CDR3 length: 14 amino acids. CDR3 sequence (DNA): TGTGCCAGCAGGGTGGACAGGGGGGTAGATACGCAGTATTTT. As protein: CASRVDRGVDTQYF.

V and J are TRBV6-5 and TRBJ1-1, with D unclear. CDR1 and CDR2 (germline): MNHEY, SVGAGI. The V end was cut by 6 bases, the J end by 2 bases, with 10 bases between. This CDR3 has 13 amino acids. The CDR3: CASRLRTNTEAFF. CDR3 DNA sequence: TGTGCCAGCAGGCTGAGGACTAACACTGAAGCTTTCTTT.

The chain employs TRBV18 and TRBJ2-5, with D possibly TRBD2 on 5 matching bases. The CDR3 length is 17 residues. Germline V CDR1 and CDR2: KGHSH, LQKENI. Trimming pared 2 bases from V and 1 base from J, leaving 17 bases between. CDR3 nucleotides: TGTGCCAGCTCACCAGTAAGGACTCTCTCTCTCCAAGAGACCCAGTACTTC. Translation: CASSPVRTLSLQETQYF.

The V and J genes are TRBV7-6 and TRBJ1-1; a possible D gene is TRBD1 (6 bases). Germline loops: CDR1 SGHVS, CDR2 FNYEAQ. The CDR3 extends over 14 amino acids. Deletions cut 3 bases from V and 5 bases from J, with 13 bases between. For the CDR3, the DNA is TGTGCCAGCAGCTTTACCGGGACACGGACTGAAGCTTTCTTT. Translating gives CASSFTGTRTEAFF. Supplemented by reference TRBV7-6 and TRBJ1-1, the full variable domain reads GAGVSQSPRYKVTKRGQDVALRCDPISGHVSLYWYRQALGQGPEFLTYFNYEAQQDKSGLPNDRFSAERPEGSISTLTIQRTEQRDSAMYRCASSFTGTRTEAFFGQGTRLTVV.

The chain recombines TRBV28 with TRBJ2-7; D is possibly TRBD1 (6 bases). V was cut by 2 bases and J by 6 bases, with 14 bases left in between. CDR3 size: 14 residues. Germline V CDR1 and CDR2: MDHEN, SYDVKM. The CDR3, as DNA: TGTGCCAGCAGTTTACTCTACAGGGTGCGCGAGCAGTACTTC. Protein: CASSLLYRVREQYF.

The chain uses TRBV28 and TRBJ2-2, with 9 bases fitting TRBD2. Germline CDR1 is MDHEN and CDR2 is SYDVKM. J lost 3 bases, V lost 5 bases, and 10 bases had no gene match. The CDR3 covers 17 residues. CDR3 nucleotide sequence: TGTGCCAGCAGTCTCCCCCGCGGGAGGGACTACACCGGGGAGCTGTTTTTT. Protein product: CASSLPRGRDYTGELFF.

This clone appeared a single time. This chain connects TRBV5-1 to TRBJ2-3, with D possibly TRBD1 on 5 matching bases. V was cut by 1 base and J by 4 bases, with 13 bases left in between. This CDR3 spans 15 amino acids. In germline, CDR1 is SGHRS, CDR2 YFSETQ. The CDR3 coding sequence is TGCGCCAGCAGCTTGCAGGGTTATGGAGCAGATACGCAGTATTTT. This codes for CASSLQGYGADTQYF. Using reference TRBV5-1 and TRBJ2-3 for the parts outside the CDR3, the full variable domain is KAGVTQTPRYLIKTRGQQVTLSCSPISGHRSVSWYQQTPGQGLQFLFEYFSETQRNKGNFPGRFSGRQFSNSRSEMNVSTLELGDSALYLCASSLQGYGADTQYFGPGTRLTVL.

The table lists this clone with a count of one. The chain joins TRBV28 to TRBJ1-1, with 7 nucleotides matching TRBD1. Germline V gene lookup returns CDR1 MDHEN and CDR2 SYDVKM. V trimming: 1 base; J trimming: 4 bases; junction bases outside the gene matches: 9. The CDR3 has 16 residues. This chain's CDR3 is CASSLFAGGMSTEAFF. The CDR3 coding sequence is TGTGCCAGCAGTTTATTTGCAGGGGGGATGAGCACTGAAGCTTTCTTT.

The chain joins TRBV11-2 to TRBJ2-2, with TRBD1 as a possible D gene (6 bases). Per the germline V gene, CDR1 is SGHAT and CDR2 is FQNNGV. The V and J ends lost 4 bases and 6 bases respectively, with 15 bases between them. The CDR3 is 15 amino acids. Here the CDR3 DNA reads TGTGCCAGCAGCTACCCGGGACATGGGGCCGGGGAGCTGTTTTTT. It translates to CASSYPGHGAGELFF.

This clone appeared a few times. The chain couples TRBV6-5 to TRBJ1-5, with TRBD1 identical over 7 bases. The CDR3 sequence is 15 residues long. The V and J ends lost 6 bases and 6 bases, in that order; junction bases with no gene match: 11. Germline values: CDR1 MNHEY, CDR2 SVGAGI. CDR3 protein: CASSRDRDRIQPQHF. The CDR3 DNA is TGTGCCAGCAGCCGGGACCGGGACAGAATTCAGCCCCAGCATTTT.

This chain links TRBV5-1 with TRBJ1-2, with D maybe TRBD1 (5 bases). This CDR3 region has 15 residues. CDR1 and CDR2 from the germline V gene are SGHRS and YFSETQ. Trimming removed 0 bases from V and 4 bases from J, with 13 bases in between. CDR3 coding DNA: TGCGCCAGCAGCTTGGGACAGATAAGAGGCTATGGCTACACCTTC. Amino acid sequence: CASSLGQIRGYGYTF.

CDR3 protein: CASNPLGAGEYEQYF. The CDR3 DNA is TGTGCCAGCAACCCGTTAGGGGCTGGGGAATACGAGCAGTACTTC. This rearrangement joins TRBV2 to TRBJ2-7, with a possible D match to TRBD1 (5 bases). The V gene lost 7 bases and the J gene lost 4 bases, with 20 bases spanning the gap. Per germline, CDR1 SNHLY and CDR2 FYNNEI. The CDR3 covers 15 residues.

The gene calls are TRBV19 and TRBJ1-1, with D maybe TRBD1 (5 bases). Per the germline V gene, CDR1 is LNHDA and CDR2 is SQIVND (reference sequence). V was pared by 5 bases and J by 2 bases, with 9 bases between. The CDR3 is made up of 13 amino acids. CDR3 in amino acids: CASSVRVNTEAFF. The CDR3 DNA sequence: TGTGCCAGTAGTGTCAGGGTTAACACTGAAGCTTTCTTT. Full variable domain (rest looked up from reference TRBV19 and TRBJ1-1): DGGITQSPKYLFRKEGQNVTLSCEQNLNHDAMYWYRQDPGQGLRLIYYSQIVNDFQKGDIAEGYSVSREKKESFPLTVTSAQKNPTAFYLCASSVRVNTEAFFGQGTRLTVV.

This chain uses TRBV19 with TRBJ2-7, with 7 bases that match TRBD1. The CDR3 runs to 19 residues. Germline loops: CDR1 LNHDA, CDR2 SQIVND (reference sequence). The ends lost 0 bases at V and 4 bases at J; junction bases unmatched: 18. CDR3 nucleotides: TGTGCCAGTAGTATAGATCTCTTTCGGATCGGGACAGATATGTACGAGCAGTACTTC. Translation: CASSIDLFRIGTDMYEQYF.

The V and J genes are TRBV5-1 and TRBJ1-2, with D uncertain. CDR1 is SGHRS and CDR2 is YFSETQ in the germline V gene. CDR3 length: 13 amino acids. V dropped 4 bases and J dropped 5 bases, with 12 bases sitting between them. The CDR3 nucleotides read TGCGCCAGCAGCGAGGGAGAAAGGTATGGCTACACCTTC. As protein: CASSEGERYGYTF.

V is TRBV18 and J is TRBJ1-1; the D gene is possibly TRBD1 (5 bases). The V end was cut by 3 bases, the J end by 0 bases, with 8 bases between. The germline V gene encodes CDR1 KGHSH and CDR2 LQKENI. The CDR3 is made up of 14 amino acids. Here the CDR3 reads CASSPTAMNTEAFF. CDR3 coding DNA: TGTGCCAGCTCACCGACAGCTATGAACACTGAAGCTTTCTTT.

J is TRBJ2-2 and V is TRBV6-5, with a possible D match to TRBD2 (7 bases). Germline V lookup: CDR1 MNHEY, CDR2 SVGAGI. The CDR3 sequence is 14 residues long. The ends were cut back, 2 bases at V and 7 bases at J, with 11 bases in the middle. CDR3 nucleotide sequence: TGTGCCAGCAGTTACGTGGGAGGGGGCGGGGAGCTGTTTTTT. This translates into CASSYVGGGGELFF.

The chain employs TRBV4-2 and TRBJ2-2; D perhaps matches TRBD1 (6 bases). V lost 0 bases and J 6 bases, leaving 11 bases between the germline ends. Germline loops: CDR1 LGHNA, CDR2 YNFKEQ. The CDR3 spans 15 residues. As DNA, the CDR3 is TGTGCCAGCAGCCAAGACCGTGCAGGGGCCGGGGAGCTGTTTTTT. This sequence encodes CASSQDRAGAGELFF.